Sequencing of this TCR beta chain was carried out in a study of blood T cell repertoires in COVID-19. Overall study context: Sites across the United States, Italy and Spain contributed samples from acute and convalescent COVID-19. Sources were T cells, B-cell-depleted T cells, or PBMCs; the material itself was cDNA or gDNA.

TCRdb's copy holds only in-frame clones and misses some; the assay was immunoSEQ multiplex PCR. The sample includes approximately 280,000 clones, 90% of them seen just once. Individuals aged about 18 to 89 years were recruited from about two dozen US areas. Germline CDR1 LNHNV, CDR2 YYDKDF (reference sequence). After removal of 0 bases from V and 5 bases from J, the junction contained 5 bases not matched to a gene. The CDR3 length is 15 residues. This TCR was sampled from a woman aged 18-29 years with acute COVID-19. The rearrangement joins TRBV15 to TRBJ2-7; TRBD1 matches 9 bases. The specimen sequenced was PBMCs or T cells enriched from blood (not recorded which). CDR3 region: CATSREQGATDEQYF. In nucleotides, the CDR3 is TGTGCCACCAGCAGAGAACAGGGGGCTACTGACGAGCAGTACTTC.